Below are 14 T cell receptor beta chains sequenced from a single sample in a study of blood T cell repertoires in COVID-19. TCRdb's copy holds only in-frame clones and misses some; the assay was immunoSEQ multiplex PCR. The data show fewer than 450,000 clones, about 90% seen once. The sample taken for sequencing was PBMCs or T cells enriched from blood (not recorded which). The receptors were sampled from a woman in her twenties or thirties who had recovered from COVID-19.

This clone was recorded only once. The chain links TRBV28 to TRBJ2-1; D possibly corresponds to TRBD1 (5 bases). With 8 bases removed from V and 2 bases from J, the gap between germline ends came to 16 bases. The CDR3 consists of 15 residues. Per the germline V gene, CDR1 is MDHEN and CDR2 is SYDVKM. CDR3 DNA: TGTGCCAGCGCCGGCACCAGGGTAGCCTACAATGAGCAGTTCTTC. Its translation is CASAGTRVAYNEQFF.

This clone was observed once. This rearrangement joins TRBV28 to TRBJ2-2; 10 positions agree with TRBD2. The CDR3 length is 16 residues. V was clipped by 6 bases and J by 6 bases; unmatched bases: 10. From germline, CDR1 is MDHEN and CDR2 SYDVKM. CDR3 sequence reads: CASSSPGTSVSGELFF. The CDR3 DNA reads TGTGCCAGCAGCTCCCCCGGGACTAGCGTCTCCGGGGAGCTGTTTTTT.

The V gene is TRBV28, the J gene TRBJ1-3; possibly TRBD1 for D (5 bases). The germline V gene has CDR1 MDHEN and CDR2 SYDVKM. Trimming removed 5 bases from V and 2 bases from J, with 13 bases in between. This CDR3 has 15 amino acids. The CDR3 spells CASSNPGGAGNTIYF. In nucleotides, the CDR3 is TGTGCCAGCAGTAACCCCGGGGGGGCTGGAAACACCATATATTTT.

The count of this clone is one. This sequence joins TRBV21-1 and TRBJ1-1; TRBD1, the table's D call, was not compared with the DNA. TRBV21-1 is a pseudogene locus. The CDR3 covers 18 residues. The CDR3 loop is CASSKEVRGRLRNTEAFF. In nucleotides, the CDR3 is TGTGCCAGCAGCAAAGAAGTTAGGGGGCGGTTACGGAACACTGAAGCTTTCTTT.

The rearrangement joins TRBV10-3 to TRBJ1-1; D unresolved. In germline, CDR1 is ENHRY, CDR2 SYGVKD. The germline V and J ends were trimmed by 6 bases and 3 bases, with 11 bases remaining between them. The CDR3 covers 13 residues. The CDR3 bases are TGTGCCATCAGCGAAAGACAATACACTGAAGCTTTCTTT. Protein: CAISERQYTEAFF.

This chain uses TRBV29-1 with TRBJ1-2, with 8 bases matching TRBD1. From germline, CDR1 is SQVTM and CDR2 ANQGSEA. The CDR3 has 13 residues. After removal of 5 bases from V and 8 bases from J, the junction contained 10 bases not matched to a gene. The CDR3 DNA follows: TGCAGCGTTAGGACAGGGCTTAGGGGGGGCTACACCTTC. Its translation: CSVRTGLRGGYTF.

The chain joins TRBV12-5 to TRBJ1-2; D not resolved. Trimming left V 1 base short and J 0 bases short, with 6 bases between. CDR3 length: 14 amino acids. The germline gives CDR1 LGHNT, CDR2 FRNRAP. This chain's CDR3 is CASGLGSANYGYTF. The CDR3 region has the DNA TGTGCTAGTGGTTTGGGGTCAGCTAACTATGGCTACACCTTC. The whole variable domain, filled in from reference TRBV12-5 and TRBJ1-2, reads DARVTQTPRHKVTEMGQEVTMRCQPILGHNTVFWYRQTMMQGLELLAYFRNRAPLDDSGMPKDRFSAEMPDATLATLKIQPSEPRDSAVYFCASGLGSANYGYTFGSGTRLTVV.

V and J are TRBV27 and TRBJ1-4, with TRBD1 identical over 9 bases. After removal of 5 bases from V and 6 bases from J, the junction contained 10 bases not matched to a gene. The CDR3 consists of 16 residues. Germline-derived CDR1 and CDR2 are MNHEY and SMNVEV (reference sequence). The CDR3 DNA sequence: TGTGCCAGCAGTCATATTACGGGGACAGGGTATGAAAAACTGTTTTTT. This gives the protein CASSHITGTGYEKLFF.

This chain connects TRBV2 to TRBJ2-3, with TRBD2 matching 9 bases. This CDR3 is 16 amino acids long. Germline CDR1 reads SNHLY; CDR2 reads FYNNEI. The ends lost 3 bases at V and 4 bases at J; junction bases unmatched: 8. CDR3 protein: CASSEGAGGGPDTQYF. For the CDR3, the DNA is TGTGCCAGCAGTGAGGGAGCGGGGGGTGGGCCAGATACGCAGTATTTT. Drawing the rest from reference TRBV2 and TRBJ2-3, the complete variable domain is EPEVTQTPSHQVTQMGQEVILRCVPISNHLYFYWYRQILGQKVEFLVSFYNNEISEKSEIFDDQFSVERPDGSNFTLKIRSTKLEDSAMYFCASSEGAGGGPDTQYFGPGTRLTVL.

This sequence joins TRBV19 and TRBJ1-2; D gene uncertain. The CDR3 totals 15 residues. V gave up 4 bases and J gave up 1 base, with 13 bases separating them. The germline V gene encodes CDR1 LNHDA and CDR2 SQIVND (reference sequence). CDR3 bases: TGTGCCAGTAGTAATGGGGTCGGGGTTAACTATGGCTACACCTTC. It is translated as CASSNGVGVNYGYTF.

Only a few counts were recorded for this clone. This chain's CDR3 is CASQPHTIMNTEAFF. The CDR3 nucleotides are TGTGCCAGCCAACCCCATACTATCATGAACACTGAAGCTTTCTTT. The chain couples TRBV28 to TRBJ1-1; D ambiguous. The germline gives CDR1 MDHEN, CDR2 SYDVKM. V was clipped by 8 bases and J by 0 bases, with 16 bases between them. The CDR3 has 15 residues.

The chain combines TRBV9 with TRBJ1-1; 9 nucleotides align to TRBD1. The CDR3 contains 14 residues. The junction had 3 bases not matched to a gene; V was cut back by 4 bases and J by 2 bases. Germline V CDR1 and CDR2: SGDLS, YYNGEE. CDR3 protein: CASSSGQGNTEAFF. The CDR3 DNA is TGTGCCAGCAGCTCGGGACAGGGTAACACTGAAGCTTTCTTT.

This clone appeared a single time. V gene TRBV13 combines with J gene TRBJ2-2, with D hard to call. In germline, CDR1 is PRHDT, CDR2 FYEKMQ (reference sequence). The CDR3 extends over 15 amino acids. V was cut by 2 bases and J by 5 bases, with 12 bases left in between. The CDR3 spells CASSLFDSVTGELFF. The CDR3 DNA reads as TGTGCCAGCAGCTTATTCGATTCGGTTACCGGGGAGCTGTTTTTT.

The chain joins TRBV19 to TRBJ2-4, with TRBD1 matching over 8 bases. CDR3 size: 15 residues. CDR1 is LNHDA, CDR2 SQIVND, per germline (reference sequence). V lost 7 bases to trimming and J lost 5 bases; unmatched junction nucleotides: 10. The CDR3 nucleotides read TGTGCCAGTACCGACAGGGGTCTACTTCAAAACATTCAGTACTTC. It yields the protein CASTDRGLLQNIQYF.